This T cell receptor beta chain was profiled in a study of T cells in Graves' hyperthyroidism and ophthalmopathy (dated by TCRdb to the late 2010s). Regarding the research as a whole: A discovery cohort of approximately 97 patients, 43 with Graves' ophthalmopathy and over 55 with stable Graves' hyperthyroidism, was used to find distinguishing TCR V-J signatures. Prospective prediction of ophthalmopathy was tested in an independent validation cohort consisting of some 20 hyperthyroidism patients and approximately 16 patients who later progressed to ophthalmopathy. The roughly 94 discovery patients were randomly split 7:3 into training and test sets. Thyroid tissue and blood T-cell repertoires from roughly six Graves' hyperthyroidism patients were also compared in the study. After sampling, hyperthyroidism patients received methimazole starting at 30 mg daily, and ophthalmopathy patients received high-dose intravenous methylprednisolone. According to the paper, TCR Vbeta CDR3 sequencing was carried out on some 140 peripheral blood samples, which came from approximately 43 ophthalmopathy, about 75 hyperthyroidism and roughly 17 progressor patients. Overall study results and their limits: Sample size was not statistically predetermined, and investigators were not blinded to group allocation. In cross-validation, a model built on a 13 V-J signature told ophthalmopathy apart from stable hyperthyroidism with approximately 90% sensitivity and about 81% specificity, and in testing the same model reached 80%/75%. In validation, progression to ophthalmopathy was predicted by the model with nearly 71% sensitivity and 72.22% specificity, a median of approximately 6.5 months before onset. Most expanded thyroid clonotypes (frequency above 0.001) were also detected in blood, suggesting blood repertoires may reflect thyroid immune responses.

A patient counted as having stable Graves' hyperthyroidism if no progression to ophthalmopathy occurred over 18 months of follow-up. Hyperthyroidism patients were newly diagnosed, had a disease duration of under 2 months, and were aged 18 to 65 years. Any patient with an uncontrolled infection, another autoimmune disease, pregnancy or lactation was excluded. Clinical symptoms, serum thyroxine and TRAb, thyroid ultrasound, and orbital computed tomography formed the basis for the diagnoses. Total RNA was extracted using Trizol reagent, and RNA quality was assessed on an Agilent 2100 Bioanalyzer. Concerning this clonotype itself: What antigen it recognizes has not been identified. The sample holds no much larger clone one base away, and base qualities are not on file.

Amplification of TCR beta CDR3 regions was carried out from RNA transcripts. A first-round RT-PCR of the TCR CDR3 used the HTBI primer set with the Qiagen OneStep RT-PCR kit. The libraries were constructed in a second round of multiplex PCR and then size-selected and purified. Sequencing of the libraries was done on an Illumina HiSeq2000 using paired-end 100 bp reads. The original pipeline was this. SOAPnuke was used to process the raw data, with reads discarded if the reads contained adapters or uncalled bases, had a mean Phred below 15, or lacked an exact constant-primer or identifier match. COPE v1.2.5 was used to merge the high-quality paired reads, and each unique nucleotide sequence was defined as a clonotype. MiTCR v1.1 was used to align clonotypes to the IMGT TRBV, TRBD and TRBJ reference segments. The analysis included only V-J combinations with a frequency above 0.0001, which together covered roughly 99% of the repertoires. A TCS score was defined as the ratio between F50 (clonal expansion) and ExV (chaos), using BLOSUM62-based TCRdist between CDR3 peptides within each V-J. Welch's t-statistics and random forest reduced roughly 540 V-J features to 10 to 15, which were used in a naive Bayes classifier (R e1071). The Morisita-Horn index was used to measure how similar the thyroid and blood repertoires were. The raw public data were reprocessed by TCRdb itself: fastp quality trimming at Q25, MiXCR clonotype calling, in-frame beta chains only. Under each unique CDR3 protein, matching rows form one entry showing the most common genes and DNA. The authors' filters were not applied to this entry. The sample data list approximately 100,000 distinct CDR3 sequences, and around 40% of these were observed just once. In total, the top ten clones hold roughly 10% of the sample.

The sequence derives from a woman in her thirties with Graves' hyperthyroidism. Sequences were obtained from peripheral blood or thyroid tissue (not recorded which).

The DNA sequence is TGTGCCAGCAGCGGACGACAGGGAGATGGCTACACCTTC. Its protein is CASSGRQGDGYTF. Recombination connected TRBV11-1 to TRBJ1-2; 7 central bases correspond to TRBD1. V is pruned by 5 bases and J by 6 bases, leaving 6 bases of the junction without a gene match. From a lookup of the germline V gene (reference sequence), CDR1 and CDR2 are SGHAT and FQDESV. The CDR3 starts with the cysteine, ends with the phenylalanine, and has 13 residues. The entry retains the CDR3 DNA only, 39 bases that are in frame from base 1. Reference TRBV11-1 and TRBJ1-2 genes cover what lies past the CDR3, so the full variable domain is EAEVAQSPRYKITEKSQAVAFWCDPISGHATLYWYRQILGQGPELLVQFQDESVVDDSQLPKDRFSAERLKGVDSTLKIQPAELGDSAMYLCASSGRQGDGYTFGSGTRLTVV.